This T cell receptor (beta chain) was identified during a study of blood T cell repertoires in COVID-19. Study information: The origin of the acute and convalescent COVID-19 samples was the United States, Italy and Spain.

Authors' processing steps: Reference gene primer amplification in the assay estimated nucleated cell counts. The method was immunoSEQ multiplex PCR; TCRdb's version includes in-frame clones alone and lacks a portion of them. The V and J calls and clone size are taken from that table; D and trimming were inferred from the DNA. The data show 300,000 to 400,000 clones, with approximately 86% seen just once and around 8.9% held by the top ten. Seattle enrolled patients during active infection and tracked them longitudinally. Germline V lookup: CDR1 LGHDT, CDR2 YNNKEL (reference sequence). Trimming shortened V by 4 bases and J by 4 bases, and 9 bases separated the two germline ends. This CDR3 is 13 amino acids long.

The receptor was derived from a young man with COVID-19, enrolled during active disease. The sequenced material came from peripheral blood. The rearrangement uses TRBV3-1 (or the pseudogene TRBV3-2) and TRBJ2-3; D ambiguous. The CDR3 reads CASSPSSADTQYF. The CDR3 DNA reads as TGTGCCAGCAGCCCTAGTAGTGCAGATACGCAGTATTTT.